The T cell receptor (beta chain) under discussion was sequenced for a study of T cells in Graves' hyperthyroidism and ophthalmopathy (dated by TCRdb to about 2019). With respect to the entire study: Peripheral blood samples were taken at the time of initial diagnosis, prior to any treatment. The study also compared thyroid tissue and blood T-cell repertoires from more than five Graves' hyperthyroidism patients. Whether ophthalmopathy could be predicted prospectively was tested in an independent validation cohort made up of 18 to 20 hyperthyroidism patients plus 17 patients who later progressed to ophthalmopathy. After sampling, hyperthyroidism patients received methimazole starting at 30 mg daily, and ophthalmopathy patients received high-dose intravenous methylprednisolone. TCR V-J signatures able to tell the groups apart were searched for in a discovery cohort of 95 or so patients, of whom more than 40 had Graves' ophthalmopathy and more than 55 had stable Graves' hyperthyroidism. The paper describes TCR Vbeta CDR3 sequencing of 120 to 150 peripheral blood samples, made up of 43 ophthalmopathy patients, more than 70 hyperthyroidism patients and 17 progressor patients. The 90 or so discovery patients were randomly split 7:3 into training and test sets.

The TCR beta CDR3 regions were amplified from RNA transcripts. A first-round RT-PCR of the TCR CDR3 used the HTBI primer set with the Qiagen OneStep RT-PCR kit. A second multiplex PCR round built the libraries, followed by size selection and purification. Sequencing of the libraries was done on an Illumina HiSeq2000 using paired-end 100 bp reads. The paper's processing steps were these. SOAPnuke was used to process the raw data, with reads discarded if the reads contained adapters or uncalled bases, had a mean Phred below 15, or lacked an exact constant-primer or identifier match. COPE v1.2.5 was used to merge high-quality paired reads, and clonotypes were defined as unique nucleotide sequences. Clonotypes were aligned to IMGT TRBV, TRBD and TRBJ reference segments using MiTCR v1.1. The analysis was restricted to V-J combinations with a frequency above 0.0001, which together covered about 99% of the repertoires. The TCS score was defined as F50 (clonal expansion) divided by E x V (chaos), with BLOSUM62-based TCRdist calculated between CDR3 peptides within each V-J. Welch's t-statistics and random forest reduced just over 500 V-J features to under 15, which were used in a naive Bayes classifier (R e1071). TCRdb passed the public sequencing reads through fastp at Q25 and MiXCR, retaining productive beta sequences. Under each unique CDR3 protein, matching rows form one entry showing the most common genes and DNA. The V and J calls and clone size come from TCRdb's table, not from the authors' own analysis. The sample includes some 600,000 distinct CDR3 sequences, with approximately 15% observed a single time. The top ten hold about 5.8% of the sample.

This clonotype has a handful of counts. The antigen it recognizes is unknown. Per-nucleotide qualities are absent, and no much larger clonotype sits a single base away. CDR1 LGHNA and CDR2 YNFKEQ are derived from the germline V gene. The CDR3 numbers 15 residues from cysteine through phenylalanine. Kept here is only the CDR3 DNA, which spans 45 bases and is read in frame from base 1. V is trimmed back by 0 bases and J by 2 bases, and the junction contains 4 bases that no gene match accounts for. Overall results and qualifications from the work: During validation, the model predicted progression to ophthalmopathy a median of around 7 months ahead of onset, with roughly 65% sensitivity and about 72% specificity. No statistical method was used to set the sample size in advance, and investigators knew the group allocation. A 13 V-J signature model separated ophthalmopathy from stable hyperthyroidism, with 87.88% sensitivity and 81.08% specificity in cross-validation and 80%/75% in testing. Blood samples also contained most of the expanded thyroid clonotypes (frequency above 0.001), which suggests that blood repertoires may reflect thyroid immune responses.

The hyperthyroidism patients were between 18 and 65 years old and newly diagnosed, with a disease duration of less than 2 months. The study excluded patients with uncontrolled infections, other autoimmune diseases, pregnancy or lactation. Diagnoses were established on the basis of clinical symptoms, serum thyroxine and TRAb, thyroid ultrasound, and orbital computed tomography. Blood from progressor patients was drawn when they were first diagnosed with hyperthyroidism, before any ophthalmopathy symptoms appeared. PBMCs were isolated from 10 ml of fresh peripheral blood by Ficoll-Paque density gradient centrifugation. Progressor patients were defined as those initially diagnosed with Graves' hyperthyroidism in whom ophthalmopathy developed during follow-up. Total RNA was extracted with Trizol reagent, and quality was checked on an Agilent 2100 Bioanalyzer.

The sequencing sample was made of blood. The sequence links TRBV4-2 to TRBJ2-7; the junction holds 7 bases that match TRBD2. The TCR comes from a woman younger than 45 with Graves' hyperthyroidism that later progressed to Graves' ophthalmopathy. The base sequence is TGTGCCAGCAGCCAAGATAGGAGCGGGGCCTACGAGCAGTACTTC. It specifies CASSQDRSGAYEQYF.